This TCR beta chain was found in a study of sequential checkpoint blockade in melanoma. Some clones are missing from TCRdb's copy, which holds only in-frame ones; the method was immunoSEQ multiplex PCR. The top ten hold 10% to 15% of the sample, which has under 20,000 clones, around 80% seen once. This CDR3 is 16 amino acids long. V gave up 0 bases and J gave up 5 bases, with 17 bases separating them. Germline V gene data show CDR1 as LGHNA and CDR2 as YSLEER. The table lists this clone with a count of one. The treatment denotes: randomized to nivolumab then ipilimumab (arm A) or the reverse (arm B). PBMC sorting kept live CD3+CD8+ cells without CD19 or CD56.

V and J are TRBV4-3 and TRBJ2-7; D gene uncertain. The sample here was CD8+ T cells sorted from blood (inferred from file names), taken from a patient given nivolumab and ipilimumab in sequence. This receptor was taken from a human donor with melanoma. The CDR3 region has the DNA TGCGCCAGCAGCCAAGATCCGGCGGATCCTTACGACGAGCAGTACTTC. It yields the protein CASSQDPADPYDEQYF.